The 12 T cell receptor beta chains below were found in one sample sequenced in a study of T cells in Graves' hyperthyroidism and ophthalmopathy (dated by TCRdb to about 2019). Libraries were prepared through multiplex PCR. For sequencing, an Illumina HiSeq 2000 was employed. The TCR beta CDR3 regions were amplified from RNA transcripts. The TCR CDR3 was subjected to a first round of RT-PCR using the HTBI primer set and the Qiagen OneStep RT-PCR kit. In-frame beta chains were kept once TCRdb had trimmed the public reads at Q25 with fastp and called clones with MiXCR. Each CDR3 protein gets just one entry, which takes the most common genes and DNA from the rows behind it. The sample table holds 350,000 to 400,000 distinct CDR3 sequences, of which under 15% were seen once. 32% of the sample goes to the ten largest clones. Material for sequencing was blood. These receptors were obtained from a woman in her 30s with Graves' hyperthyroidism.

The table lists this clonotype with many counts. The V and J genes are TRBV28 and TRBJ2-5; 8 positions agree with TRBD2. This CDR3 is 15 amino acids long. The trim removed 3 bases at V and 4 bases at J, leaving 7 bases unmatched. CDR1 and CDR2 (germline): MDHEN, SYDVKM. The CDR3 sequence is CASSFIRAGAETQYF. The CDR3 coding sequence is TGTGCCAGCAGTTTCATAAGAGCGGGAGCAGAGACCCAGTACTTC.

This clonotype was detected a few times. The rearrangement joins TRBV7-9 to TRBJ2-3; possibly TRBD2 for D (6 bases). Trimming took off 5 bases at V and 9 bases at J, with 6 bases between the two ends. Germline V gene lookup returns CDR1 SEHNR and CDR2 FQNEAQ (reference sequence). This CDR3 spans 10 amino acids. The CDR3 nucleotides read TGTGCCAGCAGCGGGGGGACGCAGTATTTT. This sequence encodes CASSGGTQYF.

The chain links TRBV7-8 to TRBJ1-1; D ambiguous. The CDR3 is 13 residues long. The V gene's germline CDR1 is SGHVS and CDR2 FQNEAQ. The V end was cut by 3 bases, the J end by 2 bases, with 7 bases between. For the CDR3, the DNA is TGTGCCAGCAGCTTGCGGATTAACACTGAAGCTTTCTTT. The encoded protein is CASSLRINTEAFF.

This clonotype was seen many times. V usage is TRBV11-1 and J usage is TRBJ2-3, with D possibly being TRBD2 (5 bases). The CDR3 is 17 amino acids. CDR1 SGHAT and CDR2 FQDESV come from the germline V gene (reference sequence). V lost 7 bases and J lost 2, with 22 bases in between. The CDR3 here is CASTAHGGFGLTDTQYF. The CDR3 region has the DNA TGTGCCAGCACCGCCCATGGCGGGTTTGGACTCACAGATACGCAGTATTTT.

The rearrangement links TRBV20-1 to TRBJ2-1; D remains unclear. Germline CDR1 is DFQATT and CDR2 is SNEGSKA (reference sequence). CDR3 length: 11 amino acids. V was pared by 5 bases and J by 3 bases, with 5 bases between. CDR3 DNA sequence: TGCAGTGCTCCACTCTACAATGAGCAGTTCTTC. It yields the protein CSAPLYNEQFF.

This clonotype was recorded at least ten times. The chain is built from TRBV6-6 and TRBJ1-5; D unresolved. Germline V gives CDR1 MNHNY, CDR2 SVGAGI (reference sequence). Trimming stripped 2 bases from V and 5 bases from J, with 10 bases between. The length of the CDR3 is 14 residues. CDR3 in DNA: TGTGCCAGCAGTTACGGGTCAGAACATCAGCCCCAGCATTTT. Its translation is CASSYGSEHQPQHF.

V usage is TRBV27 and J usage is TRBJ1-5, with D unclear. Trimming left V 4 bases short and J 0 bases short, with 10 bases between. The CDR3 covers 15 residues. The germline V gene encodes CDR1 MNHEY and CDR2 SMNVEV (reference sequence). CDR3 nucleotides: TGTGCCAGCAGTTCGTGGCAGAGTAGCAATCAGCCCCAGCATTTT. As protein: CASSSWQSSNQPQHF.

This clonotype was counted ten times or more. The chain is built from TRBV3-1 and TRBJ1-1, with a possible D match to TRBD1 (6 bases). V was trimmed by 3 bases and J by 4 bases, leaving 9 bases between them. The CDR3 has 13 amino acids. Germline V gene data show CDR1 as LGHDT and CDR2 as YNNKEL (reference sequence). Here the CDR3 DNA reads TGTGCCAGCAGCCAGGGGGGCTTCACTGAAGCTTTCTTT. Protein: CASSQGGFTEAFF. Full variable domain (remainder filled in from reference TRBV3-1 and TRBJ1-1): DTAVSQTPKYLVTQMGNDKSIKCEQNLGHDTMYWYKQDSKKFLKIMFSYNNKELIINETVPNRFSPKSPDKAHLNLHINSLELGDSAVYFCASSQGGFTEAFFGQGTRLTVV.

This clonotype was recorded many times. The chain links TRBV7-9 to TRBJ2-7; maybe TRBD1 (5 bases). Germline loops: CDR1 SEHNR, CDR2 FQNEAQ (reference sequence). The germline V and J ends were trimmed by 4 bases and 3 bases, with 13 bases remaining between them. The CDR3 has 14 amino acids. The CDR3 nucleotides read TGTGCCAGCAGCTCCCCTGATAGGGGCTACGAGCAGTACTTC. Encoded protein: CASSSPDRGYEQYF.

The rearrangement uses TRBV12-3 or TRBV12-4 and TRBJ1-3, with D hard to call. The V and J ends lost 1 base and 2 bases respectively, with 6 bases between them. The CDR3 totals 14 residues. Written as DNA, the CDR3 is TGTGCCAGCAGTTTAGTCATACCTGGAAACACCATATATTTT. Translation gives CASSLVIPGNTIYF.

This sequence joins TRBV2 and TRBJ2-7; the D is unclear. Germline CDR1 SNHLY, CDR2 FYNNEI. V shed 4 bases and J shed 7 bases, with 8 bases lying between them. The CDR3 runs 11 residues. The CDR3 region has the DNA TGTGCCAGCAGTGTGGTGGGAGAGCAGTACTTC. The encoded protein is CASSVVGEQYF. Based on the CDR3 plus reference TRBV2 and TRBJ2-7, the full variable domain is EPEVTQTPSHQVTQMGQEVILRCVPISNHLYFYWYRQILGQKVEFLVSFYNNEISEKSEIFDDQFSVERPDGSNFTLKIRSTKLEDSAMYFCASSVVGEQYFGPGTRLTVT.

Only a few counts were recorded for this clonotype. The rearrangement joins TRBV20-1 to TRBJ1-2; a possible D gene is TRBD1 (5 bases). V lost 6 bases to trimming and J lost 8 bases, with 13 bases between them. Germline V gene sequence: CDR1 DFQATT, CDR2 SNEGSKA (reference sequence). CDR3 size: 11 residues. The CDR3 DNA is TGCAGTGCCGCGCGGGGGGACGGCTACACCTTC. It is translated as CSAARGDGYTF.